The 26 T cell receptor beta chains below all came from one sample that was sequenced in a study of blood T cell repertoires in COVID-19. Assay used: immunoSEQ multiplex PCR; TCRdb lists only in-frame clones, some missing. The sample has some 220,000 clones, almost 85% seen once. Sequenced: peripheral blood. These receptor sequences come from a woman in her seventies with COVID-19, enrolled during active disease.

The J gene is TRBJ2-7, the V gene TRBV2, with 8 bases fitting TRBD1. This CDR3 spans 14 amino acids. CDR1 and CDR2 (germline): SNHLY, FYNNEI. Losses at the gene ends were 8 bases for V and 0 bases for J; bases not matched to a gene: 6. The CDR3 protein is CASLGQASSYEQYF. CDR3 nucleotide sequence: TGTGCCAGCCTGGGACAGGCAAGCTCCTACGAGCAGTACTTC.

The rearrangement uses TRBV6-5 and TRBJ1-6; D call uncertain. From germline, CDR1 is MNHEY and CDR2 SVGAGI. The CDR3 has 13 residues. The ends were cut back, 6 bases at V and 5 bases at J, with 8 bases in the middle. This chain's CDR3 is CASRSPDNSPLHF. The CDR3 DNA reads TGTGCCAGCAGATCACCAGATAATTCACCCCTCCACTTT.

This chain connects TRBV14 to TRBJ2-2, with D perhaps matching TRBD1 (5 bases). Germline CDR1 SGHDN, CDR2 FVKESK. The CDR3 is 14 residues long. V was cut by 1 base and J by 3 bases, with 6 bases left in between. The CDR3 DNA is TGTGCCAGCAGCCAAGGACAGTACACCGGGGAGCTGTTTTTT. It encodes CASSQGQYTGELFF.

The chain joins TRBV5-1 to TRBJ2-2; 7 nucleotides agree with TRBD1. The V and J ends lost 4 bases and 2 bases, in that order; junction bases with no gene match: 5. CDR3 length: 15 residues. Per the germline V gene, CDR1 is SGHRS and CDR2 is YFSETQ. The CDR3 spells CASSPGQLNTGELFF. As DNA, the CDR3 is TGCGCCAGCAGCCCGGGACAGCTAAACACCGGGGAGCTGTTTTTT. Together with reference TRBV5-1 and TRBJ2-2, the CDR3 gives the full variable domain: KAGVTQTPRYLIKTRGQQVTLSCSPISGHRSVSWYQQTPGQGLQFLFEYFSETQRNKGNFPGRFSGRQFSNSRSEMNVSTLELGDSALYLCASSPGQLNTGELFFGEGSRLTVL.

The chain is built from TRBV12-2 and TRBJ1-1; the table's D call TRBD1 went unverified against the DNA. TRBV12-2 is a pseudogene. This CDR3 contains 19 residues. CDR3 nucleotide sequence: TGTGCAAGTCGCCGAGGCGGACAGGGGCTCCATTGGCCGGACACTGAAGCTTTCTTT. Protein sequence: CASRRGGQGLHWPDTEAFF.

This CDR3 reads CAISAGGEGETQYF. CDR3 nucleotides: TGTGCCATCAGCGCAGGGGGAGAGGGAGAGACCCAGTACTTC. The chain has TRBV10-3 and TRBJ2-5; TRBD1 matches at 7 bases. This CDR3 spans 14 amino acids. V trimming: 6 bases; J trimming: 4 bases; junction bases outside the gene matches: 8. Germline V gives CDR1 ENHRY, CDR2 SYGVKD.

CDR3 region: CASSLGYSNTGELFF. In nucleotides, the CDR3 is TGTGCCAGCAGCTTAGGCTACTCGAACACCGGGGAGCTGTTTTTT. V and J are TRBV11-3 and TRBJ2-2; D unclear. The CDR3 sequence is 15 residues long. The germline V gene encodes CDR1 SGHNT and CDR2 YENEEA. Trimming stripped 1 base from V and 0 bases from J, with 6 bases between.

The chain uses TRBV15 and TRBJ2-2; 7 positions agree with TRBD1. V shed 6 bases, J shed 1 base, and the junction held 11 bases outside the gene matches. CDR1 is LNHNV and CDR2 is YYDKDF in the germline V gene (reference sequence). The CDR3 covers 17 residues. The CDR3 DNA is TGTGCCACCAGTCTAACCAACAGGGGAGTGAACACCGGGGAGCTGTTTTTT. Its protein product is CATSLTNRGVNTGELFF.

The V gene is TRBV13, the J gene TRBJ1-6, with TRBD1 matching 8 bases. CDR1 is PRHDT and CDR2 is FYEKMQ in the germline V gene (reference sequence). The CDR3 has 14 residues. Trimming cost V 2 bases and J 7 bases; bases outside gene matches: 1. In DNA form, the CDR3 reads TGTGCCAGCAGCTTACCAGGGGGCAATTCACCCCTCCACTTT. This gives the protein CASSLPGGNSPLHF.

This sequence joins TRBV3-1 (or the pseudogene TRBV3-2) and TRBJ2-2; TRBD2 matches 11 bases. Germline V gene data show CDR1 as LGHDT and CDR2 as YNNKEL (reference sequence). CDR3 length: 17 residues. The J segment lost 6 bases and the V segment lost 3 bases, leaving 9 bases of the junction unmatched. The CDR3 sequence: CASSQAWILAGAGELFF. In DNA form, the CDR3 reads TGTGCCAGCAGCCAGGCTTGGATACTAGCGGGAGCCGGGGAGCTGTTTTTT.

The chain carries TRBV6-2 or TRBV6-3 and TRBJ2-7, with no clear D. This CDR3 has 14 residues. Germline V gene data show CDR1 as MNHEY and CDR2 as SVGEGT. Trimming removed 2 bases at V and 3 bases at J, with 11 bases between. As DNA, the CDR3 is TGTGCCAGCAGTTACCCGAGCGCCGTCTACGAGCAGTACTTC. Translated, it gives CASSYPSAVYEQYF.

The CDR3 sequence: CASSVQSSNQPQHF. DNA of the CDR3: TGTGCCAGCAGTGTACAATCAAGCAATCAGCCCCAGCATTTT. This sequence joins TRBV2 and TRBJ1-5; D gene ambiguous. V was cut by 4 bases and J by 1 base, with 8 bases left in between. Germline values: CDR1 SNHLY, CDR2 FYNNEI. The CDR3 has 14 residues.

The CDR3 loop reads CASSPTRQGPNEQFF. CDR3 nucleotides: TGCGCCAGCAGCCCAACACGTCAGGGCCCCAATGAGCAGTTCTTC. V and J are TRBV5-1 and TRBJ2-1; a weak D match, TRBD1 (5 bases). The V end lost 4 bases, the J end lost 6 bases, and 17 bases lay between the germline ends. This CDR3 has 15 amino acids. Germline CDR1 reads SGHRS; CDR2 reads YFSETQ.

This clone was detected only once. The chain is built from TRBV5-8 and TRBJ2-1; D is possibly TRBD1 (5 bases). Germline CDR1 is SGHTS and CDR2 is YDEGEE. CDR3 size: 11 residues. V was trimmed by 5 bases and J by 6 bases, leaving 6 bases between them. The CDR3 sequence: CASRGVNEQFF. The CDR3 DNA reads TGTGCCAGCAGAGGGGTCAATGAGCAGTTCTTC.

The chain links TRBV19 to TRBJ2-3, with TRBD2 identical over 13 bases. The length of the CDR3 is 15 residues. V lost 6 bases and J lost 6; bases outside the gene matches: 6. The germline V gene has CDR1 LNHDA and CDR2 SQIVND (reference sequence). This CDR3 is CASRWTSGGSDTQYF. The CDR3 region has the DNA TGTGCCAGTAGATGGACTAGCGGGGGTTCGGATACGCAGTATTTT.

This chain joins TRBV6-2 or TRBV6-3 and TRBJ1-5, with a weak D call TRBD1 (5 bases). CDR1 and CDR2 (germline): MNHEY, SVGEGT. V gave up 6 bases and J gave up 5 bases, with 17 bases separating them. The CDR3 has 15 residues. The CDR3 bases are TGTGCCAGCAGCAGACCGGGACGGGGGGATCAGCCCCAGCATTTT. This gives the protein CASSRPGRGDQPQHF.

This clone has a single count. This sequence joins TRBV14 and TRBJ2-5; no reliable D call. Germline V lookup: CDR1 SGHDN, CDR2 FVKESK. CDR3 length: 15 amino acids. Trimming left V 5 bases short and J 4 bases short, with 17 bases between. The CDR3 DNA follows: TGTGCCAGCAGCGAGGTGAGGCCCTTGAGAGAGACCCAGTACTTC. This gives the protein CASSEVRPLRETQYF.

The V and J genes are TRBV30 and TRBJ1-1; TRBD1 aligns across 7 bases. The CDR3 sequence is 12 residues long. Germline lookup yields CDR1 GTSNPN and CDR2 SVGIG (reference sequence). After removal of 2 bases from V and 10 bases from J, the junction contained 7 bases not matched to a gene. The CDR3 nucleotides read TGTGCCTGGAGTAAACAGGGGACGGTAGCTTTCTTT. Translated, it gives CAWSKQGTVAFF.

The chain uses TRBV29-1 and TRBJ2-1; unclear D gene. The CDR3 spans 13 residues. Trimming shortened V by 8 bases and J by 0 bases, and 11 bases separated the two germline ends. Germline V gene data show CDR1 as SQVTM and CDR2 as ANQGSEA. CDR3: CSLQPGSYNEQFF. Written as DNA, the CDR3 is TGCAGCTTGCAGCCAGGCTCCTACAATGAGCAGTTCTTC.

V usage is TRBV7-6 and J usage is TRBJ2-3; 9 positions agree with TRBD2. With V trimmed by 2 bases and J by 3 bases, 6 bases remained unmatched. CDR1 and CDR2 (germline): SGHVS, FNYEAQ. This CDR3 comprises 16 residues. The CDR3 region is CASSLSAGGRTDTQYF. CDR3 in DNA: TGTGCCAGCAGCTTATCCGCGGGGGGGCGGACAGATACGCAGTATTTT. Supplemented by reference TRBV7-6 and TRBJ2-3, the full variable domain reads GAGVSQSPRYKVTKRGQDVALRCDPISGHVSLYWYRQALGQGPEFLTYFNYEAQQDKSGLPNDRFSAERPEGSISTLTIQRTEQRDSAMYRCASSLSAGGRTDTQYFGPGTRLTVL.

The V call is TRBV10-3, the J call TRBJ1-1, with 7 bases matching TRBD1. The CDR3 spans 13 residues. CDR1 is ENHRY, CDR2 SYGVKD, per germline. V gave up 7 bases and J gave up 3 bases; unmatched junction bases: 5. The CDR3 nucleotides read TGTGCCATCACTGGACAGGTTGACACTGAAGCTTTCTTT. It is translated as CAITGQVDTEAFF.

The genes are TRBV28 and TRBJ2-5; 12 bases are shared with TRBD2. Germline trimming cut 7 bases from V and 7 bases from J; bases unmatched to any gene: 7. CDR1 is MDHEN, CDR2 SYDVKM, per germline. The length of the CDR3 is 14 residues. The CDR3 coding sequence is TGTGCCAGCACCCGGTCGACTAGCGGGGGGACCCAGTACTTC. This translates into CASTRSTSGGTQYF.

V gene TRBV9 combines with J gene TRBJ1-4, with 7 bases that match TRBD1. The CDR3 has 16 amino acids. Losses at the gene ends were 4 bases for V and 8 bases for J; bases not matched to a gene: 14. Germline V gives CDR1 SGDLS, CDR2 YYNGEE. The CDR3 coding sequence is TGTGCCAGCAGCCCGCTGCGCGACAGGGTTAGGGAAAAACTGTTTTTT. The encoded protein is CASSPLRDRVREKLFF.

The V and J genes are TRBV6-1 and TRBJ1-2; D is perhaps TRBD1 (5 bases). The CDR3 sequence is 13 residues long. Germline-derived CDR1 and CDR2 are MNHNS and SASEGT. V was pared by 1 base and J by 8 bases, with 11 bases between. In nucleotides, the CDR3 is TGTGCCAGCAGTGAAGTAAGGAGGGGCGGCTACACCTTC. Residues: CASSEVRRGGYTF.

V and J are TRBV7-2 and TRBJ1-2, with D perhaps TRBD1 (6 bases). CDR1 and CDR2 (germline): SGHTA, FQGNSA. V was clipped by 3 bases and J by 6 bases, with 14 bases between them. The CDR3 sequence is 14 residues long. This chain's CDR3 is CASSLPTEGDGYTF. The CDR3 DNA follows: TGTGCCAGCAGCTTGCCAACCGAGGGGGATGGCTACACCTTC.

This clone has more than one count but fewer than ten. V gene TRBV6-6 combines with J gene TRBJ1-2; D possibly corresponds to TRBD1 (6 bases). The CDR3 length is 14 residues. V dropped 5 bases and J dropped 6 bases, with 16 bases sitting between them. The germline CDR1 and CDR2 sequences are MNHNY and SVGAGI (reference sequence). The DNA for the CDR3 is TGTGCCAGCAGTGGGGTGTCAGGGGTCGATGGCTACACCTTC. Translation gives CASSGVSGVDGYTF.